One TCR beta chain is described in this entry. Its target is not known. The sample originates from a study of PD-L1 blockade in urothelial cancer. Study-level information: Analyses were performed on blood at 3 weeks after treatment start (the second dose) and at 6 weeks. Per blood sample, T cells had a median of roughly 150,000.

Study-wide points: Below-median pretreatment blood TCR clonality was a predictor of better survival.

Data came from immunoSEQ multiplex PCR; TCRdb stores just in-frame clones and leaves some out. The profile shows fewer than 50,000 clones, approximately 86% of them singletons. The time point denotes: peripheral blood 6 weeks after treatment start. Every patient provided from 1 to 8 samples, collected pretreatment and on-treatment. CDR1 is SGHTS and CDR2 is YDEGEE in the germline V gene. The CDR3 spans 15 residues. The V end lost 0 bases, the J end lost 8 bases, and 14 bases lay between the germline ends. The source of this sequence is a man aged 55-75 years with urothelial cancer. This specimen was PBMCs, taken around atezolizumab (anti-PD-L1) treatment. This rearrangement joins TRBV5-8 to TRBJ1-4; no clear D gene. For the CDR3, the DNA is TGTGCCAGCAGCTTGGCCCGGGCTTCGGGGGAAAAACTGTTTTTT. It is translated as CASSLARASGEKLFF.